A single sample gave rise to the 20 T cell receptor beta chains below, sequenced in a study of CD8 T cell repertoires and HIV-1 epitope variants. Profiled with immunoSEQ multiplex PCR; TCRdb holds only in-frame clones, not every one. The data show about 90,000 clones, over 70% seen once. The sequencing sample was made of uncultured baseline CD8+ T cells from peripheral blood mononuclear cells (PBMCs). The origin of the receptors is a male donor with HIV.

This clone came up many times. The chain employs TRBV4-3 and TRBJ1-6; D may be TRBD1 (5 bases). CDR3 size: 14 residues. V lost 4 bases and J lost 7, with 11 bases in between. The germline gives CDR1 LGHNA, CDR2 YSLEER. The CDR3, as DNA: TGCGCCAGCAGCCCGACAGCGGGGAATTCACCCCTCCACTTT. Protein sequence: CASSPTAGNSPLHF.

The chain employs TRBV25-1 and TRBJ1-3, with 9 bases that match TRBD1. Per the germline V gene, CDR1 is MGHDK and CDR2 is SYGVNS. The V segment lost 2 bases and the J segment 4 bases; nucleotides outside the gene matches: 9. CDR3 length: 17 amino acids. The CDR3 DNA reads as TGTGCCAGCAGTGAACGGACCGGGACAGGGATCGGAAACACCATATATTTT. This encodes CASSERTGTGIGNTIYF.

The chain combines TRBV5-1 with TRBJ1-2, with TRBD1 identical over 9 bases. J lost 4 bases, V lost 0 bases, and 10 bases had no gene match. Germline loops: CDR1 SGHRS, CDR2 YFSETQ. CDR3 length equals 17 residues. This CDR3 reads CASSLAQGQGMSYGYTF. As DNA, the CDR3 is TGCGCCAGCAGCTTGGCTCAAGGACAGGGGATGTCCTATGGCTACACCTTC.

The CDR3: CASSSLAGEDYEQYF. The DNA for the CDR3 is TGTGCCAGCAGTTCTCTAGCGGGAGAGGATTACGAGCAGTACTTC. The chain joins TRBV27 to TRBJ2-7; 10 bases line up with TRBD2. The length of the CDR3 is 15 residues. Germline CDR1 reads MNHEY; CDR2 reads SMNVEV (reference sequence). The ends lost 4 bases at V and 4 bases at J; junction bases unmatched: 7.

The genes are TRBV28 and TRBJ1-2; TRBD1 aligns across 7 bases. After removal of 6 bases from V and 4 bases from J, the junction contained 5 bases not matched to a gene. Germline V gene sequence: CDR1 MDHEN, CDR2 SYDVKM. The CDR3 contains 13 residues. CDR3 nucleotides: TGTGCCAGCAGCACAGGGGACTTCTATGGCTACACCTTC. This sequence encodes CASSTGDFYGYTF.

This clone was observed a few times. Here the CDR3 DNA reads TGTGCCAGCAGCCACCCGAACACAGGCTACACCTTC. Amino acid sequence: CASSHPNTGYTF. The chain uses TRBV4-2 and TRBJ1-2; no clear D gene. This CDR3 is 12 amino acids long. Trimming took 3 bases from V and 8 from J, leaving 10 bases between them. CDR1 and CDR2 (germline): LGHNA, YNFKEQ.

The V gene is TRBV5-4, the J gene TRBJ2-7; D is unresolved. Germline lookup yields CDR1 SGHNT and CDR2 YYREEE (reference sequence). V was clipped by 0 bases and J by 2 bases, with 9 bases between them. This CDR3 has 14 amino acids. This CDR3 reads CASSLEVGTYEQYF. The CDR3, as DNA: TGTGCCAGCAGCTTGGAGGTAGGGACCTACGAGCAGTACTTC.

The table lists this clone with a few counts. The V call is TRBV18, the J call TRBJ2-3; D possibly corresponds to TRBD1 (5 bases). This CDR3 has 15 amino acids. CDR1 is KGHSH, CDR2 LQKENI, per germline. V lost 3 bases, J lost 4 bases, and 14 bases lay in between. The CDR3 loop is CASSPLTGQADTQYF. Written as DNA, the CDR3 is TGTGCCAGCTCACCCCTCACAGGCCAGGCAGATACGCAGTATTTT.

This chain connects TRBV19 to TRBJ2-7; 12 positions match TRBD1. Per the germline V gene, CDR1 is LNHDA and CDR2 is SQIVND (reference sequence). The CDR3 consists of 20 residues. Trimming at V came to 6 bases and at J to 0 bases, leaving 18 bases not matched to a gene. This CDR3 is CASSRLTGTGGDGSSYEQYF. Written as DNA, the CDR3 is TGTGCCAGTAGCCGGCTCACCGGGACAGGGGGCGACGGGAGCTCCTACGAGCAGTACTTC. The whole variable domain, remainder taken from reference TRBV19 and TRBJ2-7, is DGGITQSPKYLFRKEGQNVTLSCEQNLNHDAMYWYRQDPGQGLRLIYYSQIVNDFQKGDIAEGYSVSREKKESFPLTVTSAQKNPTAFYLCASSRLTGTGGDGSSYEQYFGPGTRLTVT.

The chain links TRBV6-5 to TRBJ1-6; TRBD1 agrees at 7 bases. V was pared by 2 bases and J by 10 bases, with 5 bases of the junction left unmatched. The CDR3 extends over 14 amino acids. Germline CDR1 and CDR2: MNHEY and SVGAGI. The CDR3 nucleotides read TGTGCCAGCAGTTACGAGGGGGCACGCTCACCCCTCCACTTT. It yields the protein CASSYEGARSPLHF.

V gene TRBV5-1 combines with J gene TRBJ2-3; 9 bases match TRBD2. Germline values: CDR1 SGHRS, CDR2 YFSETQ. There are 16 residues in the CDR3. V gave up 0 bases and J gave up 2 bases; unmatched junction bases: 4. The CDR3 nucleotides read TGCGCCAGCAGCTTGGGACTAGCGGATTTCACAGATACGCAGTATTTT. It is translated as CASSLGLADFTDTQYF.

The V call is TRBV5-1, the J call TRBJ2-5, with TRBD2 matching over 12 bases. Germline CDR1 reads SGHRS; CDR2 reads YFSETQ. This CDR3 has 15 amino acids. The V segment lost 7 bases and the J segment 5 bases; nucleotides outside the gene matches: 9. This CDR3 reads CASHLQTSGGETQYF. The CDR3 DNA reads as TGCGCCAGCCACCTACAGACTAGCGGGGGTGAGACCCAGTACTTC.

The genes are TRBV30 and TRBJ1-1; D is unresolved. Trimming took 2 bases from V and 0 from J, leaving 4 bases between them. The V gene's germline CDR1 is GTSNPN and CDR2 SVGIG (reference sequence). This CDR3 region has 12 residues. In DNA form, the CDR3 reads TGTGCCTGGAGTAGAGTGAACACTGAAGCTTTCTTT. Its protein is CAWSRVNTEAFF. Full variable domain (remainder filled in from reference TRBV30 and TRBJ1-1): SQTIHQWPATLVQPVGSPLSLECTVEGTSNPNLYWYRQAAGRGLQLLFYSVGIGQISSEVPQNLSASRPQDRQFILSSKKLLLSDSGFYLCAWSRVNTEAFFGQGTRLTVV.

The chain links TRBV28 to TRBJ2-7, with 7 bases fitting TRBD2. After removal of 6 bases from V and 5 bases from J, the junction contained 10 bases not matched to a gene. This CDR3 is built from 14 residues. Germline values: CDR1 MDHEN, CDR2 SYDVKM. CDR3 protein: CASREAGRVDEQYF. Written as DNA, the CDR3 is TGTGCCAGCAGAGAGGCGGGGAGGGTTGACGAGCAGTACTTC.

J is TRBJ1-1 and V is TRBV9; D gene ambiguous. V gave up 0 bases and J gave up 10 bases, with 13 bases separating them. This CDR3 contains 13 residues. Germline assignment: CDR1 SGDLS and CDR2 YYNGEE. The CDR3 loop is CASSVGSDRVAFF. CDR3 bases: TGTGCCAGCAGCGTAGGTTCTGACCGGGTAGCTTTCTTT.

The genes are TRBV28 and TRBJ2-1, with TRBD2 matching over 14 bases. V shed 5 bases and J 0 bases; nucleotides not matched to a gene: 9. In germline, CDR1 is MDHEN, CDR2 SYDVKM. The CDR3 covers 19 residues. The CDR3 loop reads CASSRWTSGRPSSYNEQFF. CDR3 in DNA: TGTGCCAGCAGTCGATGGACTAGCGGGAGGCCGAGCTCCTACAATGAGCAGTTCTTC.

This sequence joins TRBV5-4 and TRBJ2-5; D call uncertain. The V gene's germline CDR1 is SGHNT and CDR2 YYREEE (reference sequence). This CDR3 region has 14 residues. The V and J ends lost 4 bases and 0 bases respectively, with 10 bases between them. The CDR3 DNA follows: TGTGCCAGCAGCCGGGCCGGCTACCAAGAGACCCAGTACTTC. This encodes CASSRAGYQETQYF.

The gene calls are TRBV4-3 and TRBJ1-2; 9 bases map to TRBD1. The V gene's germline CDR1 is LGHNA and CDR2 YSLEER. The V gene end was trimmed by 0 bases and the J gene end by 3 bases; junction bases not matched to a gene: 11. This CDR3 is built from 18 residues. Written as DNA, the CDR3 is TGCGCCAGCAGCCAAGAACGCGGCTACAGGGGGCGTCACTATGGCTACACCTTC. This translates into CASSQERGYRGRHYGYTF.

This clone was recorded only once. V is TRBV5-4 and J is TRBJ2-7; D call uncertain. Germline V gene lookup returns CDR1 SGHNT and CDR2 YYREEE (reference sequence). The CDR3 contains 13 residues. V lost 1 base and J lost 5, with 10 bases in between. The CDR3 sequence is CASSLLTRDEQYF. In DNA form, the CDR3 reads TGTGCCAGCAGCTTGTTAACCCGGGACGAGCAGTACTTC.

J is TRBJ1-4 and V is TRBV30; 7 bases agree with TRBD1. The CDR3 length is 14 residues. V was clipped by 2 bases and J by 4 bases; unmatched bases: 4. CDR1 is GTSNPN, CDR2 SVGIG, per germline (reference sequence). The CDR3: CAWSLRDSNEKLFF. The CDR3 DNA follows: TGTGCCTGGAGTCTGAGGGACAGTAATGAAAAACTGTTTTTT.